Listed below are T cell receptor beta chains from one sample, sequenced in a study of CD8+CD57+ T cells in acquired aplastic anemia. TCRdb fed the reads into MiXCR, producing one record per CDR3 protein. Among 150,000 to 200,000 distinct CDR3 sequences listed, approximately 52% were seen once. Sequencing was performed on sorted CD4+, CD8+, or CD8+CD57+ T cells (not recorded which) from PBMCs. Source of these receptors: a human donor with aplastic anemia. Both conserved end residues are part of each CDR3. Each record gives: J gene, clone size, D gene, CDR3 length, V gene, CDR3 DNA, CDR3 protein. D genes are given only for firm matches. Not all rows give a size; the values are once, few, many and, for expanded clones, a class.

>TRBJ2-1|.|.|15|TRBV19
TGTGCCAGTAGCTTAGATGCATCGGGGTACAATGAGCAGTTCTTC
CASSLDASGYNEQFF
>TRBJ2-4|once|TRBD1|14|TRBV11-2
TGTGCCAGCAGCGCCCGGGACAGGAAAAACATTCAGTACTTC
CASSARDRKNIQYF
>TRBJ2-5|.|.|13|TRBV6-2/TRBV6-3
TGTGCCAGCAGGCGGGGGCTAGGAGAGACCCAGTACTTC
CASRRGLGETQYF
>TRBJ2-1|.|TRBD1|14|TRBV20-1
TGCAGTGCTAGCCAGGGGGCGAGATACAATGAGCAGTTCTTC
CSASQGARYNEQFF
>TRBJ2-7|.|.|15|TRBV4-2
TGTGCCAGCAGCCAGTACCGGGACGGAAACTACGAGCAGTACTTC
CASSQYRDGNYEQYF
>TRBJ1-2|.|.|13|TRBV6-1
TGTGCCAGCTGGCCTGGGGGGGCGATGGGCTACACCTTC
CASWPGGAMGYTF
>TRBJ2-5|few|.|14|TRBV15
TGTGCCACCAGCGGAAGGGGAGGTGGAGAGACCCAGTACTTC
CATSGRGGGETQYF
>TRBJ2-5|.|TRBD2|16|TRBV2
TGTGCCAGCAGGCTGACTAGCGGGTTGTACCAAGAGACCCAGTACTTC
CASRLTSGLYQETQYF
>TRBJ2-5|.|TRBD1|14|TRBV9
TGTGCCAGCAGCGTAGATTCAGGGGGAGAGACCCAGTACTTC
CASSVDSGGETQYF
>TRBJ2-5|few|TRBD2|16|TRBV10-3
TGTGCCATCAGTGACCCGACTAGCGGGGTCGGTCAGACCCAGTACTTC
CAISDPTSGVGQTQYF
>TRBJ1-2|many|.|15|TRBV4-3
TGCGCCAGCAGCCAAGATGGGGTCAGGGGCTATGGCTACACCTTC
CASSQDGVRGYGYTF
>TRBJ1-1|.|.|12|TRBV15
TGTGCCACCAGCAATCCGAACACTGAAGCTTTCTTT
CATSNPNTEAFF
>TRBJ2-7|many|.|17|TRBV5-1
TGCGCCAGCAGCCCCACCTTCGGAAGTACCCCATCGAGGGAGCAGTACTTC
CASSPTFGSTPSREQYF
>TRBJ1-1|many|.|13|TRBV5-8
TGTGCCAGCAGCTTGCACCTGAACACTGAAGCTTTCTTT
CASSLHLNTEAFF
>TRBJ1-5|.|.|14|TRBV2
TGTGCCAGCAGTGAATTAGGGAGCAATCAGCCCCAGCATTTT
CASSELGSNQPQHF
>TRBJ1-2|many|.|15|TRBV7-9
TGTGCCAGCAGCTTCGAGGTTGTGACAAACCATGGCTACACCTTC
CASSFEVVTNHGYTF
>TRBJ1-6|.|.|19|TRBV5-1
TGCGCCAGCAGCCGTCGCGGTGAAAGCGGGGGAGCCTATAATTCACCCCTCCACTTT
CASSRRGESGGAYNSPLHF
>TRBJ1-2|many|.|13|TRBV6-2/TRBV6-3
TGTGCCAGCAGTTCCGACTGGGGCTATGGCTACACCTTC
CASSSDWGYGYTF
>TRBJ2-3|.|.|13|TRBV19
TGTGCCAGTAGACGAGCGGTAACAGATACGCAGTATTTT
CASRRAVTDTQYF
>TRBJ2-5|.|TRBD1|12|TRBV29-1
TGCAGCGCCGGGACAGGGCAAGAGACCCAGTACTTC
CSAGTGQETQYF
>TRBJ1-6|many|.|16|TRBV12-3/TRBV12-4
TGTGCCAGCAGTTTCGGAAGGAGCTCCTATAGTTCACCCCTCCACTTT
CASSFGRSSYSSPLHF
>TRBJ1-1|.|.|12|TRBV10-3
TGTGCCATCCTAGGAGGGGGCACTGAAGCTTTCTTT
CAILGGGTEAFF
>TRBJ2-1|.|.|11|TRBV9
TGTGCCAGCAGCTATAACGGTGAGCAGTTCTTC
CASSYNGEQFF
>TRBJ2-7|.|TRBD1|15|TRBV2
TGTGCCAGCAGCGACCAGGGGGCTTTATCCTACGAGCAGTACTTC
CASSDQGALSYEQYF
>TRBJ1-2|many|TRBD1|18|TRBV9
TGTGCCAGCAGCGCGAGGCCCGGGACAGCCCGACTTTTTGGTGGCTACACCTTC
CASSARPGTARLFGGYTF
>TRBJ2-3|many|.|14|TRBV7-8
TGTGCCAGCAGCTTAGAAGGCGGACTATATACGCAGTATTTT
CASSLEGGLYTQYF
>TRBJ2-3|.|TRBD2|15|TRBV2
TGTGCCAGCAGCAGAGCGGGGGGGGACACAGATACGCAGTATTTT
CASSRAGGDTDTQYF
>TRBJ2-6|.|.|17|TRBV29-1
TGCAGCGTTGATAACCCCGGATTGAACTCTGGGGCCAACGTCCTGACTTTC
CSVDNPGLNSGANVLTF
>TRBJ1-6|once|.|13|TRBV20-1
TGCAGTGCTTACGGGCAGGGAAATTCACCCCTCCACTTT
CSAYGQGNSPLHF
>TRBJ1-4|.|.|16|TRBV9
TGTGCCAGCAGCGGAGGTTGGGAGATAACTAATGAAAAACTGTTTTTT
CASSGGWEITNEKLFF
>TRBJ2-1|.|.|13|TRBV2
TGTGCCACGACTCGACCTAATTGGGATGAGCAGTTCTTC
CATTRPNWDEQFF
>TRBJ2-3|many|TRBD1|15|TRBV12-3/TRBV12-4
TGTGCCAGCAGCCCGACAGGGCTTGGCTTAGATACGCAGTATTTT
CASSPTGLGLDTQYF
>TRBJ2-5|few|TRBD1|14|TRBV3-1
TGTGCCAGCAGCCAACCGACAGGGCAAGAGACCCAGTACTTC
CASSQPTGQETQYF